The 18 T cell receptor beta chains given below trace back to one sample, sequenced in a study of blood T cell repertoires in COVID-19. Assay used: immunoSEQ multiplex PCR; TCRdb lists only in-frame clones, some missing. Seen here are about 40,000 clones, 87% observed once, and the top ten hold approximately 10%. Sequencing input: peripheral blood. The receptors were gathered from a woman over 75 with active COVID-19.

This rearrangement joins TRBV7-9 to TRBJ1-4; a weak D match, TRBD1 (5 bases). This CDR3 has 18 amino acids. The V end lost 5 bases, the J end lost 5 bases, and 24 bases lay between the germline ends. Looked up from germline, CDR1 is SEHNR and CDR2 is FQNEAQ (reference sequence). This CDR3 is CASSTNIGRGKGNEKLFF. CDR3 in DNA: TGTGCCAGCAGCACCAATATTGGACGGGGGAAGGGGAATGAAAAACTGTTTTTT.

This clone was detected only a few times. V gene TRBV4-2 combines with J gene TRBJ2-2; a weak D match, TRBD1 (5 bases). V was shortened by 2 bases and J by 2 bases, with 6 bases between the two germline ends. The CDR3 length is 14 residues. Germline V CDR1 and CDR2: LGHNA, YNFKEQ. CDR3 in DNA: TGTGCCAGCAGCCAACAGGGTAACACCGGGGAGCTGTTTTTT. Translated, it gives CASSQQGNTGELFF.

This chain uses TRBV10-1 with TRBJ1-6, with unresolved D. Trimming removed 6 bases at V and 7 bases at J, with 10 bases between. This CDR3 contains 13 residues. CDR1 is WNHNN and CDR2 is SYGVQD in the germline V gene (reference sequence). DNA for the CDR3: TGCGCCAGCAGCATGGACTCGAATTCACCCCTCCACTTT. The encoded protein is CASSMDSNSPLHF.

This chain joins TRBV18 and TRBJ1-4; D might be TRBD1 (5 bases). Trimming removed 3 bases from V and 0 bases from J, with 14 bases in between. Germline V lookup: CDR1 KGHSH, CDR2 LQKENI. The CDR3 has 17 residues. The CDR3 protein is CASSPLRAGATNEKLFF. CDR3 DNA: TGTGCCAGCTCACCGTTAAGGGCGGGGGCAACTAATGAAAAACTGTTTTTT.

The chain uses TRBV27 and TRBJ2-3; no firm D call. This CDR3 contains 13 residues. V was trimmed by 8 bases and J by 2 bases, leaving 11 bases between them. Germline V gives CDR1 MNHEY, CDR2 SMNVEV (reference sequence). CDR3 nucleotides: TGTGCCAGCCGATACAGATTCACAGATACGCAGTATTTT. It is translated as CASRYRFTDTQYF.

J is TRBJ2-3 and V is TRBV4-3; perhaps TRBD1 as D (6 bases). With 1 base removed from V and 2 bases from J, the gap between germline ends came to 13 bases. The CDR3 spans 16 residues. In germline, CDR1 is LGHNA, CDR2 YSLEER. The CDR3 DNA reads TGCGCCAGCAGCCAAGGTGGGACACCCAACACAGATACGCAGTATTTT. It is translated as CASSQGGTPNTDTQYF.

Note on this clone: Other DNA sequences of this sample code for an identical CDR3. The chain employs TRBV11-2 and TRBJ1-1; TRBD1 is a possible D gene (5 bases). The V end was cut by 7 bases, the J end by 0 bases, with 12 bases between. CDR1 SGHAT and CDR2 FQNNGV come from the germline V gene. The CDR3 covers 14 residues. The CDR3 protein is CASTRQNMNTEAFF. The CDR3 nucleotides are TGTGCCAGCACAAGACAGAACATGAACACTGAAGCTTTCTTT.

The rearrangement joins TRBV6-5 to TRBJ1-2; 8 positions match TRBD1. Germline values: CDR1 MNHEY, CDR2 SVGAGI. There are 14 residues in the CDR3. J lost 7 bases, V lost 5 bases, and 9 bases had no gene match. CDR3 nucleotides: TGTGCCAGCAGTCGGGGACAGGAGTTCCTTGGCTACACCTTC. It encodes CASSRGQEFLGYTF.

The sample holds one count of this clone. J is TRBJ1-1 and V is TRBV5-6, with D possibly matching TRBD1 (6 bases). The CDR3 has 14 residues. Looked up from germline, CDR1 is SGHDT and CDR2 is YYEEEE. V lost 2 bases to trimming and J lost 0 bases, with 8 bases between them. CDR3 region: CASSFQGMNTEAFF. CDR3 nucleotides: TGTGCCAGCAGCTTCCAGGGGATGAACACTGAAGCTTTCTTT.

This CDR3 reads CASSRAGGQAEAFF. CDR3 sequence (DNA): TGTGCCAGCAGCCGCGCGGGGGGGCAGGCTGAAGCTTTCTTT. V is TRBV6-2 or TRBV6-3 and J is TRBJ1-1; D possibly corresponds to TRBD1 (6 bases). Deletions cut 6 bases from V and 6 bases from J, with 17 bases between. CDR1 is MNHEY, CDR2 SVGEGT, per germline. The CDR3 is made up of 14 amino acids.

The sample holds one count of this clone. The chain recombines TRBV28 with TRBJ1-3, with 9 bases aligning to TRBD1. Germline V CDR1 and CDR2: MDHEN, SYDVKM. V dropped 5 bases and J dropped 4; count of bases not matched to a gene: 12. The CDR3 runs to 17 residues. DNA for the CDR3: TGTGCCAGCAGTCCCGCCGGGACAGGGAGGATGGGAAACACCATATATTTT. Encoded protein: CASSPAGTGRMGNTIYF.

This clone came up a few times. V and J are TRBV5-1 and TRBJ2-2, with D unresolved. The CDR3 length is 16 residues. Germline assignment: CDR1 SGHRS and CDR2 YFSETQ. Trimming pared 1 base from V and 1 base from J, leaving 11 bases between. This chain's CDR3 is CASSLIGRMNTGELFF. The CDR3 bases are TGCGCCAGCAGCTTGATTGGCAGAATGAACACCGGGGAGCTGTTTTTT.

The genes are TRBV19 and TRBJ1-1; no firm D call. Germline V gene data show CDR1 as LNHDA and CDR2 as SQIVND (reference sequence). CDR3 length: 13 residues. Trimming left V 5 bases short and J 2 bases short, with 9 bases between. CDR3 sequence reads: CASSGQTNTEAFF. In nucleotides, the CDR3 is TGTGCCAGTAGTGGGCAGACAAACACTGAAGCTTTCTTT. Filled out from reference TRBV19 and TRBJ1-1, the complete variable domain reads DGGITQSPKYLFRKEGQNVTLSCEQNLNHDAMYWYRQDPGQGLRLIYYSQIVNDFQKGDIAEGYSVSREKKESFPLTVTSAQKNPTAFYLCASSGQTNTEAFFGQGTRLTVV.

The chain combines TRBV19 with TRBJ1-5; 10 bases align to TRBD1. Germline values: CDR1 LNHDA, CDR2 SQIVND (reference sequence). The V and J ends lost 1 base and 7 bases, in that order; junction bases with no gene match: 13. The CDR3 runs 18 residues. The CDR3 DNA is TGTGCCAGTAGTATAGTTATTGGAGGGGACAGGGGAGACCAGCCCCAGCATTTT. Translation: CASSIVIGGDRGDQPQHF.

This chain uses TRBV9 with TRBJ2-7; TRBD1 aligns across 8 bases. V shed 4 bases, J shed 2 bases, and the junction held 5 bases outside the gene matches. Germline V gene data show CDR1 as SGDLS and CDR2 as YYNGEE. CDR3 length equals 14 residues. The CDR3 nucleotides read TGTGCCAGCAGCCCCCGGACAGGGACCTACGAGCAGTACTTC. This encodes CASSPRTGTYEQYF.

V gene TRBV18 combines with J gene TRBJ2-3; no clear D. CDR1 and CDR2 (germline): KGHSH, LQKENI. CDR3 length: 13 residues. V was shortened by 6 bases and J by 1 base, with 8 bases between the two germline ends. The CDR3 DNA reads TGTGCCAGCTCCCCGGGTGGCACAGATACGCAGTATTTT. Translation: CASSPGGTDTQYF.

V is TRBV2 and J is TRBJ1-5; TRBD1 agrees at 7 bases. CDR3 length: 15 amino acids. Unmatched junction bases numbered 9, after V lost 9 bases and J lost 1 base. The germline V gene has CDR1 SNHLY and CDR2 FYNNEI. The CDR3 loop is CASNRQGSSNQPQHF. The DNA for the CDR3 is TGTGCCAGTAATAGACAGGGCTCGAGCAATCAGCCCCAGCATTTT. Combining the CDR3 with reference TRBV2 and TRBJ1-5 gives the whole variable domain EPEVTQTPSHQVTQMGQEVILRCVPISNHLYFYWYRQILGQKVEFLVSFYNNEISEKSEIFDDQFSVERPDGSNFTLKIRSTKLEDSAMYFCASNRQGSSNQPQHFGDGTRLSIL.

The CDR3 here is CASRGGLAGTDTQYF. The CDR3 coding sequence is TGTGCCAGCAGGGGGGGACTAGCGGGCACAGATACGCAGTATTTT. V usage is TRBV7-9 and J usage is TRBJ2-3; 11 positions agree with TRBD2. The CDR3 has 15 amino acids. The germline CDR1 and CDR2 sequences are SEHNR and FQNEAQ (reference sequence). Germline trimming cut 6 bases from V and 1 base from J; bases unmatched to any gene: 3. The variable domain in full, with the rest retrieved from reference TRBV7-9 and TRBJ2-3, is DTGVSQNPRHKITKRGQNVTFRCDPISEHNRLYWYRQTLGQGPEFLTYFQNEAQLEKSRLLSDRFSAERPKGSFSTLEIQRTEQGDSAMYLCASRGGLAGTDTQYFGPGTRLTVL.